This TCR beta chain comes out of a study of post-analysis software for immune sequencing data. About the research overall: In terms of disease course, relapsing-remitting, secondary progressive and progressive-relapsing multiple sclerosis were included. Study-wide results and limits: Controls had significantly higher normalized Chao1 diversity than multiple sclerosis patients. With F measure, samples from one preparation batch clustered together strongly. Controls had lower frequencies than patients of a few TRBV segments, which included TRBV5-6, TRBV5-1 and TRBV20-1.

Libraries were made from TCR beta cDNA, and they carried unique molecular identifiers. Around 500,000 cDNA molecules came from around 1 to 10 million T cells. Using its own MiXCR run on the PCR reads, TCRdb lists one record per CDR3 protein. The table includes about 770,000 distinct CDR3 sequences, around 45% detected once. The CDR3 has 14 amino acids. Germline values: CDR1 SSHAT, CDR2 FNYEAQ (reference sequence). To note about this clonotype: Its specificity is unknown. One end of the junction fails to match germline, which may point to a read error.

The sequence was collected from a girl between 10 and 17 years old with multiple sclerosis. The sample taken for sequencing was blood. V usage is TRBV7-7 and J usage is TRBJ2-5, with 7 nucleotides matching TRBD1. The CDR3 reads CASSSSGQQETQYF. The DNA for the CDR3 is TGTGCTAGCAGCTCGTCGGGACAGCAAGAGACCCAGTACTTC.